These 29 T cell receptor beta chains originate from one sample sequenced in a study of blood T cell repertoires in COVID-19. Some clones are missing from TCRdb's copy, which holds only in-frame ones; the method was immunoSEQ multiplex PCR. The sample lists fewer than 250,000 clones, around 80% seen once, with roughly an eighth in the top ten. The specimen was peripheral blood. The receptor set was obtained from a woman aged 50 to 60 with acute or convalescent COVID-19.

This rearrangement joins TRBV5-4 to TRBJ1-2; 8 positions agree with TRBD1. V shed 3 bases and J 8 bases; nucleotides not matched to a gene: 6. Germline CDR1 is SGHNT and CDR2 is YYREEE (reference sequence). There are 13 residues in the CDR3. The CDR3 reads CASSSQGARGYTF. The CDR3 DNA sequence: TGTGCCAGCAGCTCCCAGGGGGCCCGAGGCTACACCTTC. Full variable domain (missing parts from reference TRBV5-4 and TRBJ1-2): ETGVTQSPTHLIKTRGQQVTLRCSSQSGHNTVSWYQQALGQGPQFIFQYYREEENGRGNFPPRFSGLQFPNYSSELNVNALELDDSALYLCASSSQGARGYTFGSGTRLTVV.

This clone was seen only once. The chain has TRBV2 and TRBJ1-5, with 7 bases fitting TRBD1. CDR1 SNHLY and CDR2 FYNNEI come from the germline V gene. CDR3 length: 15 amino acids. V lost 1 base, J lost 4 bases, and 4 bases stayed unmatched. CDR3 nucleotides: TGTGCCAGCAGTGAAGAACAGGGGCTAAATCAGCCCCAGCATTTT. Protein sequence: CASSEEQGLNQPQHF.

The chain is built from TRBV11-2 and TRBJ2-7; tentative D call: TRBD2 (5 bases). The CDR3 is made up of 14 amino acids. In germline, CDR1 is SGHAT, CDR2 FQNNGV. Trimming took 1 base from V and 4 from J, leaving 11 bases between them. The CDR3 is CASSLVLGGYEQYF. CDR3 in DNA: TGTGCCAGCAGCTTAGTTTTAGGCGGGTACGAGCAGTACTTC.

The chain is built from TRBV30 and TRBJ2-3, with TRBD2 matching over 7 bases. Germline V gene data show CDR1 as GTSNPN and CDR2 as SVGIG (reference sequence). Trimming took 3 bases from V and 1 from J; bases not matched to a gene: 7. CDR3 length: 15 residues. The CDR3 nucleotides read TGTGCCTGGAGGAAGGGAGGGATCGGCACAGATACGCAGTATTTT. As protein: CAWRKGGIGTDTQYF.

V usage is TRBV7-9 and J usage is TRBJ2-7; 10 bases agree with TRBD1. With 1 base clipped from V and 2 bases from J, the junction kept 5 bases outside the gene matches. CDR1 and CDR2 (germline): SEHNR, FQNEAQ (reference sequence). The CDR3 contains 16 residues. Written as DNA, the CDR3 is TGTGCCAGCAGCTTAGTGGGACAGGGGAAACCCTACGAGCAGTACTTC. This sequence encodes CASSLVGQGKPYEQYF.

CDR3: CASRRGGRNQPQHF. CDR3 nucleotides: TGTGCCAGCAGGAGGGGGGGGCGGAATCAGCCCCAGCATTTT. The chain employs TRBV19 and TRBJ1-5; a possible D gene is TRBD1 (6 bases). The CDR3 has 14 residues. Trimming removed 9 bases at V and 4 bases at J, with 16 bases between. CDR1 LNHDA and CDR2 SQIVND come from the germline V gene (reference sequence).

CDR3 sequence reads: CASLGTASGANVLTF. CDR3 nucleotides: TGTGCCTCCTTGGGGACAGCTTCTGGGGCCAACGTCCTGACTTTC. The rearrangement links TRBV6-6 to TRBJ2-6; 7 bases match TRBD1. Germline CDR1 MNHNY, CDR2 SVGAGI (reference sequence). The trim removed 11 bases at V and 1 base at J, leaving 8 bases unmatched. This CDR3 contains 15 residues.

This clone was counted a few times. The chain has TRBV28 and TRBJ1-2; 9 bases line up with TRBD1. The CDR3 sequence is 14 residues long. J lost 7 bases, V lost 3 bases, and 6 bases had no gene match. Germline values: CDR1 MDHEN, CDR2 SYDVKM. CDR3 DNA sequence: TGTGCCAGCAGTTTTGGGACAGGGTTTACTGGCTACACCTTC. It yields the protein CASSFGTGFTGYTF.

This chain links TRBV30 with TRBJ2-2; 7 bases agree with TRBD2. The CDR3 consists of 14 residues. With 4 bases clipped from V and 3 bases from J, the junction kept 5 bases outside the gene matches. CDR1 and CDR2 from the germline V gene are GTSNPN and SVGIG (reference sequence). The CDR3 sequence: CAWNLLADTGELFF. CDR3 nucleotide sequence: TGTGCCTGGAATTTGCTAGCGGACACCGGGGAGCTGTTTTTT.

The chain combines TRBV30 with TRBJ1-6, with unresolved D. This CDR3 is 15 amino acids long. Germline CDR1 reads GTSNPN; CDR2 reads SVGIG (reference sequence). V gave up 5 bases and J gave up 7 bases, with 18 bases separating them. CDR3 sequence reads: CAWYSMNGLNSPLHF. The CDR3, as DNA: TGTGCCTGGTATTCTATGAACGGGTTGAATTCACCCCTCCACTTT. The full variable domain, its missing parts supplied by reference TRBV30 and TRBJ1-6, is SQTIHQWPATLVQPVGSPLSLECTVEGTSNPNLYWYRQAAGRGLQLLFYSVGIGQISSEVPQNLSASRPQDRQFILSSKKLLLSDSGFYLCAWYSMNGLNSPLHFGNGTRLTVT.

V gene TRBV19 combines with J gene TRBJ1-5; the D gene is possibly TRBD1 (5 bases). This CDR3 has 15 residues. CDR1 and CDR2 from the germline V gene are LNHDA and SQIVND (reference sequence). The V end was cut by 5 bases, the J end by 6 bases, with 17 bases between. The CDR3 nucleotides read TGTGCCAGTAGTCCTAGGGCAGGGAATGGTCAGCCCCAGCATTTT. Encoded protein: CASSPRAGNGQPQHF.

The CDR3 DNA sequence: TGTGCCAGTTCGGGAGGTTCCTCTGGAAACACCATATATTTT. Amino acids: CASSGGSSGNTIYF. The genes are TRBV19 and TRBJ1-3; D is ambiguous. Deletions cut 8 bases from V and 0 bases from J, with 11 bases between. CDR3 length: 14 residues. In germline, CDR1 is LNHDA, CDR2 SQIVND (reference sequence).

This clone was seen once. The CDR3 sequence: CASSPQGATNTGELFF. For the CDR3, the DNA is TGTGCCAGCTCACCACAGGGGGCGACGAACACCGGGGAGCTGTTTTTT. This rearrangement joins TRBV18 to TRBJ2-2; 7 positions match TRBD1. Germline assignment: CDR1 KGHSH and CDR2 LQKENI. The CDR3 covers 16 residues. Losses at the gene ends were 1 base for V and 0 bases for J; bases not matched to a gene: 2.

This sequence joins TRBV6-1 and TRBJ2-3; 8 bases are a match to TRBD2. The V gene end was trimmed by 1 base and the J gene end by 0 bases; junction bases not matched to a gene: 9. This CDR3 spans 18 amino acids. CDR1 MNHNS and CDR2 SASEGT come from the germline V gene. The CDR3 sequence is CASSEEKPSGSSTDTQYF. In nucleotides, the CDR3 is TGTGCCAGCAGTGAAGAGAAGCCTAGCGGGTCAAGCACAGATACGCAGTATTTT.

The chain employs TRBV7-2 and TRBJ2-7; TRBD1 matches at 9 bases. This CDR3 contains 14 residues. After removal of 3 bases from V and 4 bases from J, the junction contained 4 bases not matched to a gene. Germline CDR1 reads SGHTA; CDR2 reads FQGNSA. The CDR3 nucleotides read TGTGCCAGCAGCTTCGACAGGGGGGCTTACGAGCAGTACTTC. This translates into CASSFDRGAYEQYF.

This clone was observed once. This rearrangement joins TRBV19 to TRBJ1-4; 7 bases line up with TRBD1. V was clipped by 6 bases and J by 7 bases; unmatched bases: 11. Germline CDR1 LNHDA, CDR2 SQIVND (reference sequence). The CDR3 spans 15 residues. This chain's CDR3 is CASSLDRVSGEKLFF. DNA of the CDR3: TGTGCCAGTAGCCTCGACAGGGTTTCTGGTGAAAAACTGTTTTTT.

The chain carries TRBV4-2 and TRBJ2-1, with 13 bases fitting TRBD2. The CDR3 consists of 17 residues. Germline V gene data show CDR1 as LGHNA and CDR2 as YNFKEQ. The ends lost 4 bases at V and 10 bases at J; junction bases unmatched: 13. CDR3 protein: CASSRTSTSGGAYEQFF. For the CDR3, the DNA is TGTGCCAGCAGCCGTACTTCCACTAGCGGGGGGGCCTACGAGCAGTTCTTC.

This chain links TRBV5-6 with TRBJ1-2; TRBD1 might be the D (5 bases). This CDR3 spans 16 amino acids. Germline CDR1 reads SGHDT; CDR2 reads YYEEEE. Between the trimmed V and J ends, which lost 1 base and 3 bases, there was a span of 16 bases. The chain's CDR3 is CASSLIREGSDYGYTF. DNA of the CDR3: TGTGCCAGCAGCTTGATCAGGGAGGGATCGGACTATGGCTACACCTTC.

The chain joins TRBV7-9 to TRBJ2-2; 8 bases fit TRBD2. There are 15 residues in the CDR3. Germline CDR1 and CDR2: SEHNR and FQNEAQ (reference sequence). The junction had 8 bases not matched to a gene; V was cut back by 7 bases and J by 4 bases. CDR3 DNA: TGTGCCAGCATCCTGGGTCTAGCGGGCACCGGGGAGCTGTTTTTT. It translates to CASILGLAGTGELFF.

The chain is built from TRBV6-5 and TRBJ1-1; D ambiguous. This CDR3 has 15 residues. Trimming took off 5 bases at V and 2 bases at J, with 15 bases between the two ends. Germline V gene sequence: CDR1 MNHEY, CDR2 SVGAGI. In DNA form, the CDR3 reads TGTGCCAGCAGTCCGACTCGTAAACTAAACACTGAAGCTTTCTTT. Protein product: CASSPTRKLNTEAFF.

The chain combines TRBV27 with TRBJ1-3; D may be TRBD1 (5 bases). V lost 6 bases and J 2 bases, leaving 14 bases between the germline ends. This CDR3 has 15 residues. Germline lookup yields CDR1 MNHEY and CDR2 SMNVEV (reference sequence). The CDR3 loop reads CASRPSGGTGNTIYF. CDR3 DNA: TGTGCCAGCAGACCTTCGGGGGGGACTGGAAACACCATATATTTT.

This clone was found once. The chain joins TRBV4-1 to TRBJ2-7; TRBD2 agrees at 7 bases. CDR1 and CDR2 (germline): MGHRA, YSYEKL. The CDR3 is made up of 14 amino acids. The junction had 4 bases not matched to a gene; V was cut back by 2 bases and J by 3 bases. CDR3 DNA sequence: TGCGCCAGCAGCCAATGGGAGGGGAACTACGAGCAGTACTTC. Protein: CASSQWEGNYEQYF.

The genes are TRBV5-1 and TRBJ2-5; 9 nucleotides line up with TRBD1. The J segment lost 3 bases and the V segment lost 3 bases, leaving 3 bases of the junction unmatched. The CDR3 spans 14 residues. Germline loops: CDR1 SGHRS, CDR2 YFSETQ. The CDR3 DNA follows: TGCGCCAGCAGCTGGCGGGACAGGGAAGAGACCCAGTACTTC. As protein: CASSWRDREETQYF.

The rearrangement joins TRBV30 to TRBJ2-7; the D gene is possibly TRBD1 (6 bases). In germline, CDR1 is GTSNPN, CDR2 SVGIG (reference sequence). Trimming left V 3 bases short and J 0 bases short, with 15 bases between. The CDR3 has 15 residues. In DNA form, the CDR3 reads TGTGCCTGGAGCGTAACAGGGTTGAGCTCCTACGAGCAGTACTTC. Translated: CAWSVTGLSSYEQYF.

This chain uses TRBV19 with TRBJ1-3; D is possibly TRBD1 (5 bases). There are 15 residues in the CDR3. Germline CDR1 and CDR2: LNHDA and SQIVND (reference sequence). V gave up 2 bases and J gave up 0 bases, with 8 bases separating them. CDR3 amino acids: CASSIQGLSGNTIYF. CDR3 bases: TGTGCCAGTAGTATACAGGGCCTCTCTGGAAACACCATATATTTT.

The V and J genes are TRBV27 and TRBJ2-1; 8 positions agree with TRBD2. Losses at the gene ends were 8 bases for V and 8 bases for J; bases not matched to a gene: 11. CDR1 and CDR2 from the germline V gene are MNHEY and SMNVEV (reference sequence). The CDR3 is made up of 14 amino acids. The DNA for the CDR3 is TGTGCCAGCTTGAGCGGGAGTGGGTGGGATGAGCAGTTCTTC. Encoded protein: CASLSGSGWDEQFF.

This chain links TRBV12-5 with TRBJ2-2; perhaps TRBD2 as D (6 bases). Per the germline V gene, CDR1 is LGHNT and CDR2 is FRNRAP. V dropped 5 bases and J dropped 0 bases, with 13 bases sitting between them. This CDR3 region has 16 residues. CDR3 bases: TGTGCTAGTGGTCTACGGGACTCTTCGAACACCGGGGAGCTGTTTTTT. Its translation is CASGLRDSSNTGELFF.

DNA of the CDR3: TGTGCTAGTGGTTTGTGGGGGGGCATCGACACCGGGGAGCTGTTTTTT. Protein sequence: CASGLWGGIDTGELFF. The V and J genes are TRBV12-5 and TRBJ2-2; D is possibly TRBD2 (7 bases). Trimming stripped 2 bases from V and 3 bases from J, with 13 bases between. CDR3 length: 16 residues. Germline assignment: CDR1 LGHNT and CDR2 FRNRAP.

This clone was picked up one time. This chain joins TRBV28 and TRBJ1-5; maybe TRBD1 (5 bases). Looked up from germline, CDR1 is MDHEN and CDR2 is SYDVKM. V lost 4 bases and J lost 0, with 13 bases in between. The CDR3 runs 16 residues. For the CDR3, the DNA is TGTGCCAGCAGTTCTGTGGGGCCCCGTAGCAATCAGCCCCAGCATTTT. Translating it yields CASSSVGPRSNQPQHF.